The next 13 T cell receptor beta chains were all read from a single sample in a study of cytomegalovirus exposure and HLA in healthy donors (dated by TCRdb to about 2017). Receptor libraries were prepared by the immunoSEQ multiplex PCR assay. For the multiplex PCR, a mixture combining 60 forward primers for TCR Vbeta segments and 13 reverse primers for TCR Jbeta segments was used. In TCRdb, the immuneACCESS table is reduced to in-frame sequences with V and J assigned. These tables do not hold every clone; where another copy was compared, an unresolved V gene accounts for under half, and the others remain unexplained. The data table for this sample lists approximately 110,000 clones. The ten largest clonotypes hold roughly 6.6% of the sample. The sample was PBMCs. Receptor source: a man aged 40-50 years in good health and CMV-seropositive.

In DNA form, the CDR3 reads TGCGCCAGCAGCTTGGACGGGAGACCCTACAATGAGCAGTTCTTC. It translates to CASSLDGRPYNEQFF. The chain employs TRBV5-1 and TRBJ2-1; a possible D gene is TRBD2 (6 bases). This CDR3 region has 15 residues. Germline V CDR1 and CDR2: SGHRS, YFSETQ. Trimming stripped 0 bases from V and 2 bases from J, with 9 bases between.

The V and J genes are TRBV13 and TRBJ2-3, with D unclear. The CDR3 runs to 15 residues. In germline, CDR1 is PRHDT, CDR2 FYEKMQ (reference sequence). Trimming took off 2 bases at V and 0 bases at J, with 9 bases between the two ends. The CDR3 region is CASSLLRVSTDTQYF. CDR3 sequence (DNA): TGTGCCAGCAGCTTACTCCGGGTTAGCACAGATACGCAGTATTTT.

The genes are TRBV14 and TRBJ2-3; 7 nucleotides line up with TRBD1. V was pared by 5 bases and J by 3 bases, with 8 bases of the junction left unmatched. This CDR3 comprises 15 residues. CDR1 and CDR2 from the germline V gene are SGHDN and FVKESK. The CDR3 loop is CASSDRTDRTDTQYF. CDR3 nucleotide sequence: TGTGCCAGCAGCGATCGGACGGACAGGACAGATACGCAGTATTTT.

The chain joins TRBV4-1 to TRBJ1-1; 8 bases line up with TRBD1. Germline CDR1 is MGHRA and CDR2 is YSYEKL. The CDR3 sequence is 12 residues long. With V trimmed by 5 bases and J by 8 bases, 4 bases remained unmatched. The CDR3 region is CASSSGGSEAFF. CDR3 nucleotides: TGCGCCAGCAGCTCAGGGGGCTCCGAAGCTTTCTTT.

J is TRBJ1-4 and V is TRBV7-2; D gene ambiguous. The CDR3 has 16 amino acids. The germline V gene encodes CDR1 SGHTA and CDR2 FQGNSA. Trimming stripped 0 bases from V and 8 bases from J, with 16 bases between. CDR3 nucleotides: TGTGCCAGCAGCTTAGCGTCCCTGACGGGTGCCGAAAAACTGTTTTTT. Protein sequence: CASSLASLTGAEKLFF.

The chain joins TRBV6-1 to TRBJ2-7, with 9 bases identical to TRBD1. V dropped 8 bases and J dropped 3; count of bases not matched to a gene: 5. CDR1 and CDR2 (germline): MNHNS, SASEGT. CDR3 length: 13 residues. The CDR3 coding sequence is TGTGCCAGCCCGGGGACAGGGAACTACGAGCAGTACTTC. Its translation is CASPGTGNYEQYF.

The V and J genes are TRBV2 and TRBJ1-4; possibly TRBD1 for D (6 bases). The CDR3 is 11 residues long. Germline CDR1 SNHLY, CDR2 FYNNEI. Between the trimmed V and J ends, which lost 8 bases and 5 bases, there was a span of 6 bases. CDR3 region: CASDRNEKLFF. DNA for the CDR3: TGTGCCAGCGACAGGAATGAAAAACTGTTTTTT.

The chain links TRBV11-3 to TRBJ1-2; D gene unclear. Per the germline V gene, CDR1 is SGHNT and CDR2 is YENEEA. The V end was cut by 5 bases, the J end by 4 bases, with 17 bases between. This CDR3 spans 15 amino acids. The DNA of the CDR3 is TGTGCCAGCAGCCTAGCCTCCGGTCCTTTCTATGGCTACACCTTC. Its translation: CASSLASGPFYGYTF.

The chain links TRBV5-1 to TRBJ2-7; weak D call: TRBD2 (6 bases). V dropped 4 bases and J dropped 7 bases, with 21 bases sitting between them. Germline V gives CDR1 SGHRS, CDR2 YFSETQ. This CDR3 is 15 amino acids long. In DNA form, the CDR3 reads TGCGCCAGCAGCCTCTCCGGGACGGGGGTGGAAGAGCAGTACTTC. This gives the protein CASSLSGTGVEEQYF.

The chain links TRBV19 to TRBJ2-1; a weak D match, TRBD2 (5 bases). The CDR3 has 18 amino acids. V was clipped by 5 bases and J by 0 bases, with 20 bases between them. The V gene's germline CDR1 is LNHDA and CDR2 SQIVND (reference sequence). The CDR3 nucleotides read TGTGCCAGTAGTTCCCCAACAGCGACGGGAAGCTCCTACAATGAGCAGTTCTTC. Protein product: CASSSPTATGSSYNEQFF.

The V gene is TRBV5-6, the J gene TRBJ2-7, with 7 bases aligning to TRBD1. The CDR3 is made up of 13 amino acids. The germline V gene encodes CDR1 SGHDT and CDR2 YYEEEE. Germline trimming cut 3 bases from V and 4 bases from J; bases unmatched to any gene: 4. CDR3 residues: CASSWGTEYEQYF. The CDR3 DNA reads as TGTGCCAGCAGCTGGGGGACAGAATACGAGCAGTACTTC.

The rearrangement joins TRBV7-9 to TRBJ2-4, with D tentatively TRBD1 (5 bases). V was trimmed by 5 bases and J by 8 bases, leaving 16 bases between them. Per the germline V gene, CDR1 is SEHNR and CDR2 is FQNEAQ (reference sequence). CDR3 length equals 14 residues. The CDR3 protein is CASSARTPVDIQYF. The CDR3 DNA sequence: TGTGCCAGCAGCGCTAGGACACCAGTGGACATTCAGTACTTC.

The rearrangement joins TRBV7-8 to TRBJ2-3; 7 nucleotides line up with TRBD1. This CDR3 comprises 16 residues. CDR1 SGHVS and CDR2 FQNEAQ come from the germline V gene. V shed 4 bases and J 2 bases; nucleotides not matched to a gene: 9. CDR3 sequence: CASSSRTGTATDTQYF. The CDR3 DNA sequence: TGTGCCAGCAGCTCGCGGACCGGGACAGCCACAGATACGCAGTATTTT.